This T cell receptor (beta chain) was sequenced during a study of T cells in localized non-small cell lung cancer. Concerning this clone itself: Its antigen is unknown.

V shed 6 bases, J shed 5 bases, and the junction held 2 bases outside the gene matches. This CDR3 is 13 amino acids long. CDR1 is KGHSH and CDR2 is LQKENI in the germline V gene. Sequenced by immunoSEQ multiplex PCR; TCRdb stores in-frame clones only, minus some. The sample includes 1,900 or so clones, roughly 28% seen only once; the top ten take 19%. Study conclusions and caveats: Uninvolved adjacent lung showed peak T cell clonality, exceeding tumor.

The clonotype originates from a woman aged 40-70 years with stage II lung adenocarcinoma. The chain has TRBV18 and TRBJ2-1; 9 bases fit TRBD2. Specimen: normal lung tissue next to the tumor, collected before any cancer treatment. CDR3 sequence reads: CASSRTSDNEQFF. The CDR3 DNA is TGTGCCAGCTCCCGGACTAGCGACAATGAGCAGTTCTTC.